This T cell receptor beta chain was sequenced for a study of blood T cell repertoires in COVID-19. Study background: COVID-19 samples collected from the United States, Italy and Spain covered acute and convalescent phases. Sources were T cells, B-cell-depleted T cells, or PBMCs; the material itself was cDNA or gDNA.

Authors' processing steps: Amplification with reference gene primers provided the estimates of nucleated cell counts. Profiled with immunoSEQ multiplex PCR; TCRdb holds only in-frame clones, not every one. The V and J calls and clone size come from that table; D and trimming were worked out from the DNA. The sample yields 200,000 to 250,000 clones, around 90% seen once. The CDR3 consists of 15 residues. V was clipped by 1 base and J by 12 bases; unmatched bases: 8. Germline loops: CDR1 SGHAT, CDR2 FQNNGV. Source material: peripheral blood. The source of this sequence is a man aged 60 to 75 who had recovered from COVID-19. This sequence joins TRBV11-2 and TRBJ2-2, with 10 bases that match TRBD2. CDR3 in DNA: TGTGCCAGCAGCTTAGCCTCTAGCGGGAGTGGTCAGCTGTTTTTT. It translates to CASSLASSGSGQLFF.